The clone carrying this T cell receptor (beta chain) was counted between two and nine times. This CDR3 region has 18 residues. This specimen comes from a study of cytomegalovirus exposure and HLA in healthy donors. Study overall: In terms of ancestry, the Caucasian-associated cluster contained 75% to 90% of the 350 to 450 genotyped donors.

PCR was performed using 60 Vbeta and 13 Jbeta primers. Sequenced by immunoSEQ multiplex PCR; TCRdb stores in-frame clones only, minus some. In the table there are about 150,000 clones, roughly 81% of which are singletons. The chain uses TRBV12-2 and TRBJ2-3; the D call of TRBD2 is as the table states it, not checked on the DNA. TRBV12-2 is shown as a pseudogene. The sequencing input was PBMCs. This receptor was taken from a woman aged 18-29 years in good health and CMV-seronegative. CDR3 nucleotides: TGTGCAAGTCGCTTAGGCCCGCTTCAGCGGTCGGGCACAGATACGCAGTATTTT. Translated: CASRLGPLQRSGTDTQYF.